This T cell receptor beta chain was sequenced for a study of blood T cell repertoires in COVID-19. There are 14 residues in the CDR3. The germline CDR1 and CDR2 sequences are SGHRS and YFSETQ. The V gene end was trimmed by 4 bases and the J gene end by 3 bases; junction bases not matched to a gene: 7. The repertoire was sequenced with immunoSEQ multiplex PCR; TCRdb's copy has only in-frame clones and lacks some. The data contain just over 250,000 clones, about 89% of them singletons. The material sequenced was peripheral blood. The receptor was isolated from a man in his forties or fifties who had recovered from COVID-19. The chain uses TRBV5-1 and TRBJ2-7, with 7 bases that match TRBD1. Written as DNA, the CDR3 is TGCGCCAGCAGCCCGACAGGGAACAGCTACGAGCAGTACTTC. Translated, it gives CASSPTGNSYEQYF.